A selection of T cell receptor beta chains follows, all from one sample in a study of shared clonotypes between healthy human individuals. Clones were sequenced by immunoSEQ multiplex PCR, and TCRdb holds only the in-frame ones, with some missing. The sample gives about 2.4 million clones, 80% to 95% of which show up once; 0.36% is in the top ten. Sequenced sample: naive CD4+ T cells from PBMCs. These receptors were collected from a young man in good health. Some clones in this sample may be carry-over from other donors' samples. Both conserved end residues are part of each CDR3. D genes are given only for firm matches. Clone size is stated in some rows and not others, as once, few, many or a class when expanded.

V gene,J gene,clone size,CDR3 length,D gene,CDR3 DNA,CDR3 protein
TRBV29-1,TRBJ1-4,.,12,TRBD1,TGCAGCGGGATTACAGGGGCGGGAAAACTGTTTTTT,CSGITGAGKLFF
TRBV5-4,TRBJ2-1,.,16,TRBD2,TGTGCCAGCAGCTTGGGGACTAGCGGATCTTACAATGAGCAGTTCTTC,CASSLGTSGSYNEQFF
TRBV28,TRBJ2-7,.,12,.,TGTGCCAGCAGCTCCCCAATCTACGAGCAGTACTTC,CASSSPIYEQYF
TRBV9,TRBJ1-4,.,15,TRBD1,TGTGCCAGCAGCGGATCAGGGGGGTTAGGAGAAAAACTGTTTTTT,CASSGSGGLGEKLFF
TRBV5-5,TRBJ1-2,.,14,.,TGTGCCAGCTTGACAGACTCCTTTAGTTATGGCTACACCTTC,CASLTDSFSYGYTF
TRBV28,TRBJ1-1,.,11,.,TGTGCCAGCAGTTTGAAGCATGAAGCTTTCTTT,CASSLKHEAFF
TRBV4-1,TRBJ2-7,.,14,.,TGCGCCAGCAGCACCTCGACGGCTACCTACGAGCAGTACTTC,CASSTSTATYEQYF
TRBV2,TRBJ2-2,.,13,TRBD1,TGTGCCAGCACCCTACAGGGGTCCGGGGAGCTGTTTTTT,CASTLQGSGELFF
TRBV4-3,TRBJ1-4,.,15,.,TGCGCCAGCAGCCAAGATGTTTCAACTAATGAAAAACTGTTTTTT,CASSQDVSTNEKLFF
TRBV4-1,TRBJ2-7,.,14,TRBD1,TGCGCCAGCAGCCGCGGACAGGGCCTCTACGAGCAGTACTTC,CASSRGQGLYEQYF
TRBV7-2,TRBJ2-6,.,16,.,TGTGCCAGCAGCTTAGTAGGTACATCCGGGGCCAACGTCCTGACTTTC,CASSLVGTSGANVLTF
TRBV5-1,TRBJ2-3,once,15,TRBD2,TGCGCCAGCAGCGGGAGTAGCGGGAAAGGAGATACGCAGTATTTT,CASSGSSGKGDTQYF
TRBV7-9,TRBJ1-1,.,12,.,TGTGCCAGCGGGCGGACGAACACTGAAGCTTTCTTT,CASGRTNTEAFF
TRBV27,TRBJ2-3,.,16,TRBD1,TGTGCCAGCAGCCAATGGTTTGGACAGGGCACAGATACGCAGTATTTT,CASSQWFGQGTDTQYF